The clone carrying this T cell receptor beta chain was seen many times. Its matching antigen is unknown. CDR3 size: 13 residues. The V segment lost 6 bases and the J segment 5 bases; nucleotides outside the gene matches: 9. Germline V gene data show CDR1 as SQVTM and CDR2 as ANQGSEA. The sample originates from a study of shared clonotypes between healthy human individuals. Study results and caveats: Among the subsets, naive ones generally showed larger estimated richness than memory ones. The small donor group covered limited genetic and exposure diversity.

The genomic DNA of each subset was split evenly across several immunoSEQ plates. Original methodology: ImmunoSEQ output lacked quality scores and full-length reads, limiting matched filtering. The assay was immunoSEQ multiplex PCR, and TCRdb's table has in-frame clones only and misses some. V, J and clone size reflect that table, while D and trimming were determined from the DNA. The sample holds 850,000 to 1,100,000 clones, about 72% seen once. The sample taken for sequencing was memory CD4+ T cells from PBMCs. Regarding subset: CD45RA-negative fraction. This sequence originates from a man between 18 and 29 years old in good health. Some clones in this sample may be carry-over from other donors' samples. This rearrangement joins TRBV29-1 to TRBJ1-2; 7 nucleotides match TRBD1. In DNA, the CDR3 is TGCAGCGTCGCAGGGGGGACCGGGTATGGCTACACCTTC. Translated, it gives CSVAGGTGYGYTF.